Listed below are T cell receptor beta chains from one sample, sequenced in a study of graft-versus-host responses after intestinal transplantation. Sequencing used immunoSEQ multiplex PCR; TCRdb keeps in-frame clones, though not all of them. Among approximately 90,000 clones listed, 90% to 95% were seen once. What these receptors recognize is not known. Sequencing used unstimulated CD8+ T cells sorted from spleen or lymph node cells, obtained before intestinal transplant. The receptor source for this set is a human donor who received an intestinal transplant. The CDR3 runs from the conserved cysteine through the conserved F or W. The D gene is left open where the match is weak. A clone size is listed for some rows: how often the clone was seen (once, few, many), or a class if it is expanded.

d_call,v_call,clone_size,j_call,cdr3_aa,cdr3_nt
.,TRBV27,.,TRBJ2-2,CASSREGRTGELFF,TGTGCCAGCAGTCGCGAGGGCCGCACCGGGGAGCTGTTTTTT
TRBD2,TRBV29-1,.,TRBJ2-1,CSVGGTSGYNEQFF,TGCAGCGTTGGAGGGACTAGCGGGTACAATGAGCAGTTCTTC
TRBD1,TRBV29-1,.,TRBJ2-3,CSVEGTLTGGETPHNTDTQYF,TGCAGCGTTGAAGGAACACTCACAGGGGGCGAAACCCCACATAACACAGATACGCAGTATTTT
TRBD1,TRBV9,.,TRBJ1-4,CASSVGGQVENEKLFF,TGTGCCAGCAGCGTTGGGGGACAGGTCGAAAATGAAAAACTGTTTTTT
.,TRBV5-5,.,TRBJ2-7,CASSLTEGLYEQYF,TGTGCCAGCAGCTTGACGGAGGGTCTATACGAGCAGTACTTC
TRBD1,TRBV11-3,once,TRBJ2-7,CASSSTLSGTGGTYEQYF,TGTGCCAGCAGCTCGACCCTCTCCGGGACAGGGGGCACCTACGAGCAGTACTTC
.,TRBV5-1,once,TRBJ2-3,CASTWGGGGETDTQYF,TGCGCCAGCACCTGGGGGGGCGGGGGAGAGACAGATACGCAGTATTTT
TRBD1,TRBV4-3,.,TRBJ2-2,CASSQDISGGGELFF,TGCGCCAGCAGCCAAGATATTTCAGGGGGCGGGGAGCTGTTTTTT
TRBD1,TRBV29-1,.,TRBJ1-2,CSVEDRGLGYTF,TGCAGCGTTGAGGACAGGGGGCTTGGCTACACCTTC
.,TRBV4-3,.,TRBJ1-1,CASSQDDSEAFF,TGCGCCAGCAGCCAAGATGACTCCGAAGCTTTCTTT
.,TRBV10-2,few,TRBJ1-1,CASRSGYTEAFF,TGCGCCAGCAGATCAGGGTACACTGAAGCTTTCTTT
.,TRBV27,.,TRBJ1-1,CASSLWGGNTEAFF,TGTGCCAGCAGTTTGTGGGGCGGGAACACTGAAGCTTTCTTT
TRBD1,TRBV29-1,once,TRBJ2-7,CSVDMGQGYEQYF,TGCAGCGTTGATATGGGACAGGGCTACGAGCAGTACTTC
.,TRBV30,.,TRBJ2-7,CAWSWREMYEQYF,TGTGCCTGGAGTTGGCGGGAAATGTACGAGCAGTACTTC
.,TRBV7-2,.,TRBJ2-3,CASSLATVLDTDTQYF,TGTGCCAGCAGCTTAGCGACAGTCTTGGACACAGATACGCAGTATTTT
.,TRBV5-5,.,TRBJ2-2,CASSLVVSAGELFF,TGTGCCAGCAGCTTGGTGGTTTCGGCCGGGGAGCTGTTTTTT
TRBD1,TRBV6-1,.,TRBJ1-2,CASAGVTGGAYGYTF,TGTGCCAGCGCGGGAGTGACAGGGGGCGCCTATGGCTACACCTTC
TRBD2,TRBV7-2,.,TRBJ2-1,CASSLGTSGAYYNEQFF,TGTGCCAGCAGCTTAGGGACTAGCGGGGCTTACTACAATGAGCAGTTCTTC
TRBD2,TRBV4-1,.,TRBJ2-3,CASSPHSGGTSTDTQYF,TGCGCCAGCAGCCCTCATAGCGGGGGAACTAGCACAGATACGCAGTATTTT
TRBD1,TRBV9,.,TRBJ1-2,CASSVASATGGEIYGYTF,TGTGCCAGCAGCGTAGCATCGGCTACAGGGGGCGAGATCTATGGCTACACCTTC
.,TRBV19,.,TRBJ1-1,CASRGVMNTEAFF,TGTGCCAGTAGGGGCGTCATGAACACTGAAGCTTTCTTT
TRBD2,TRBV5-4,once,TRBJ2-7,CASSSPTSGDPYEQYF,TGTGCCAGCAGCTCTCCAACTAGCGGGGATCCCTACGAGCAGTACTTC
TRBD2,TRBV29-1,once,TRBJ2-1,CSVESLAGVNEQFF,TGCAGCGTTGAGTCCCTAGCGGGGGTAAATGAGCAGTTCTTC
.,TRBV7-8,once,TRBJ1-5,CASSLGRGIRDQPQHF,TGTGCCAGCAGCTTAGGTCGGGGTATAAGGGATCAGCCCCAGCATTTT
.,TRBV9,.,TRBJ2-1,CASSAGGASNEQFF,TGTGCCAGCAGCGCCGGGGGAGCTAGCAATGAGCAGTTCTTC
.,TRBV7-9,.,TRBJ1-2,CASSAGGYTF,TGTGCCAGCAGCGCAGGGGGCTACACCTTC